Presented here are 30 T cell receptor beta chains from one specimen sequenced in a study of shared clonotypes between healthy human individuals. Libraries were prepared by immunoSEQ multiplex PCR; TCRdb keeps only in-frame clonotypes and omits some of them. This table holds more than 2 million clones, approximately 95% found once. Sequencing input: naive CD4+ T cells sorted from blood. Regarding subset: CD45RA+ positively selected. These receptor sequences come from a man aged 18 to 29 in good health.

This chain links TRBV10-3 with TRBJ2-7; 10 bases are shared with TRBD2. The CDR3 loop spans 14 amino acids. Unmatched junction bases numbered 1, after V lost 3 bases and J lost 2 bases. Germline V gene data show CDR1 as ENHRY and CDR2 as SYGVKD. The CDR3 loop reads CAISDLAGAYEQYF. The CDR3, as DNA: TGTGCCATCAGTGACCTAGCGGGGGCCTACGAGCAGTACTTC.

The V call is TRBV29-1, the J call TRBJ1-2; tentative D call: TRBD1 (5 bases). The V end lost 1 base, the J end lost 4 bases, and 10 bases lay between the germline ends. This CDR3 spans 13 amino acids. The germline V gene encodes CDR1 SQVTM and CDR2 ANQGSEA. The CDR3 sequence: CSVEAGLGYGYTF. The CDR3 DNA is TGCAGCGTTGAAGCAGGGCTTGGCTATGGCTACACCTTC.

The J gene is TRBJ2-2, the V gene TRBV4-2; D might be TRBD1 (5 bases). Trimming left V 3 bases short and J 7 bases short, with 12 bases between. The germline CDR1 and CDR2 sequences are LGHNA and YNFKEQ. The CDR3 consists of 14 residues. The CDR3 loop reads CASSQQGLGGELFF. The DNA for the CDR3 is TGTGCCAGCAGCCAGCAGGGTCTAGGCGGGGAGCTGTTTTTT.

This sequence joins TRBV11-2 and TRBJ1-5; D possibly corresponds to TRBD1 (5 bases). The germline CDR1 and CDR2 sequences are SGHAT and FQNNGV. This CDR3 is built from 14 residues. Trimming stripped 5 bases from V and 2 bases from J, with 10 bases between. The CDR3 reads CASSEGIRNQPQHF. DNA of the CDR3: TGTGCCAGCAGCGAGGGGATCCGCAATCAGCCCCAGCATTTT.

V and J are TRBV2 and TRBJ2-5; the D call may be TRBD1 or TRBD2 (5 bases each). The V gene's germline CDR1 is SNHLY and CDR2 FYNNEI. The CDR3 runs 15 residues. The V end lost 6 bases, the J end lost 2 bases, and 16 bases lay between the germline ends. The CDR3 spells CASRKRDATQETQYF. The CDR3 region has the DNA TGTGCCAGCAGGAAAAGGGACGCAACTCAAGAGACCCAGTACTTC.

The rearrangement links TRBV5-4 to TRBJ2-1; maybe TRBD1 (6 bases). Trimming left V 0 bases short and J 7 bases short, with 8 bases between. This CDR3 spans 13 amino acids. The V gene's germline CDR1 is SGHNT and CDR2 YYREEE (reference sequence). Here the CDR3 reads CASSLAGENEQFF. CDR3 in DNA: TGTGCCAGCAGCTTGGCAGGGGAGAATGAGCAGTTCTTC.

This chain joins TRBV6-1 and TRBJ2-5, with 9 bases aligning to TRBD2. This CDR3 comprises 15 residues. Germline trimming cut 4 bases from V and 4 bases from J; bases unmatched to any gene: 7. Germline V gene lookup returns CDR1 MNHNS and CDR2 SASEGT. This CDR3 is CASSAGRGGRETQYF. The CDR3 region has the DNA TGTGCCAGCAGTGCCGGGCGGGGGGGCCGAGAGACCCAGTACTTC.

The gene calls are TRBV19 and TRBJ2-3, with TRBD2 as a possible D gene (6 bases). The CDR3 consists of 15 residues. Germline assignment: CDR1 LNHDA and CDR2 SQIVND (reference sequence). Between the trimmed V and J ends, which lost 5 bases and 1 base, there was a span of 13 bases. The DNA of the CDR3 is TGTGCCAGTAGTTCCGGGACTTTCGGCACAGATACGCAGTATTTT. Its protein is CASSSGTFGTDTQYF.

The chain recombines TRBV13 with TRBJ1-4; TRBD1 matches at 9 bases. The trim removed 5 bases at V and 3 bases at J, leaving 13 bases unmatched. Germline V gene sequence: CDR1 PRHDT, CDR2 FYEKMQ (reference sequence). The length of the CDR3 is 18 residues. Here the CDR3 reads CASSDSPGTGTSNEKLFF. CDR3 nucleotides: TGTGCCAGCAGCGATAGTCCCGGGACAGGGACGTCTAATGAAAAACTGTTTTTT.

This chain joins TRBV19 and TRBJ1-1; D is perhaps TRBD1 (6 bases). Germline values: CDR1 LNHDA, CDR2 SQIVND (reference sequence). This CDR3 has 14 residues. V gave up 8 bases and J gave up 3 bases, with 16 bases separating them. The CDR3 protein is CASGKSGTYTEAFF. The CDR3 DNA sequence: TGTGCCAGTGGAAAGTCCGGGACATACACTGAAGCTTTCTTT.

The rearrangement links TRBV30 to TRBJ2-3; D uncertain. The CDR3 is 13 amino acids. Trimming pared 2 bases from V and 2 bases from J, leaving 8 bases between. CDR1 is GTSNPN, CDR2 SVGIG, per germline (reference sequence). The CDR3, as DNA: TGTGCCTGGAGTCGTCTACTCACAGATACGCAGTATTTT. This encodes CAWSRLLTDTQYF.

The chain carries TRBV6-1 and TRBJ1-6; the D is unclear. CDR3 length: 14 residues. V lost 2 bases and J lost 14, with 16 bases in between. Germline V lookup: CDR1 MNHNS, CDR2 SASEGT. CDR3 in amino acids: CASSEKAARLALHF. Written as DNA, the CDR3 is TGTGCCAGCAGTGAAAAGGCCGCCCGTTTAGCCCTCCACTTT.

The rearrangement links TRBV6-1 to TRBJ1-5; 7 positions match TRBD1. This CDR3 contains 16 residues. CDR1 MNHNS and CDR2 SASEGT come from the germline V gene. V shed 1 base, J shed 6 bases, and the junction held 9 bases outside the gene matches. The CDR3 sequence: CASSEGTGGAGQPQHF. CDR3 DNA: TGTGCCAGCAGTGAAGGGACAGGAGGGGCCGGTCAGCCCCAGCATTTT.

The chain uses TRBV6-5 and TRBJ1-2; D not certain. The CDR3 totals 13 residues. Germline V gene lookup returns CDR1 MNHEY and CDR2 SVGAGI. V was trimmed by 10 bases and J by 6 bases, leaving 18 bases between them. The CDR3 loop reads CATHPVGLDGYTF. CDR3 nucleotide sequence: TGTGCCACCCACCCGGTAGGGCTTGATGGCTACACCTTC.

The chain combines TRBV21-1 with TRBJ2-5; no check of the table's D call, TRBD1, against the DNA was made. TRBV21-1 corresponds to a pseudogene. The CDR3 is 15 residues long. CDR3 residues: CASRAGTPVGETQYF. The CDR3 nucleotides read TGTGCCAGCAGAGCCGGGACACCCGTTGGAGAGACCCAGTACTTC.

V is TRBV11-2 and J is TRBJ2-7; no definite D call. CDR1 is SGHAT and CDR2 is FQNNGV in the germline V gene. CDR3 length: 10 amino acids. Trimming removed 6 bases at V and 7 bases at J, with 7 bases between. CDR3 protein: CASRNREQYF. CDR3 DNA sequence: TGTGCCAGCAGAAACCGGGAGCAGTACTTC. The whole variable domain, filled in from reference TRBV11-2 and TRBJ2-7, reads EAGVAQSPRYKIIEKRQSVAFWCNPISGHATLYWYQQILGQGPKLLIQFQNNGVVDDSQLPKDRFSAERLKGVDSTLKIQPAKLEDSAVYLCASRNREQYFGPGTRLTVT.

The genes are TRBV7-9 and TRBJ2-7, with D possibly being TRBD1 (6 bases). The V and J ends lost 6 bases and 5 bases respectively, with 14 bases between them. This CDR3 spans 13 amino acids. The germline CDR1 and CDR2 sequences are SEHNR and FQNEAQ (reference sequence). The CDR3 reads CASSVTGYDEQYF. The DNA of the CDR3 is TGTGCCAGCAGTGTAACAGGGTACGACGAGCAGTACTTC.

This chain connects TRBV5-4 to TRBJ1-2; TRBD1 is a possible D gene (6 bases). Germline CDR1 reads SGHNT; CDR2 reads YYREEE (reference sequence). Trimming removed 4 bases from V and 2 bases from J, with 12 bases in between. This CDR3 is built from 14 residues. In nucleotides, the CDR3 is TGTGCCAGCAGCCCCGGGGGGCAGAACTATGGCTACACCTTC. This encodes CASSPGGQNYGYTF.

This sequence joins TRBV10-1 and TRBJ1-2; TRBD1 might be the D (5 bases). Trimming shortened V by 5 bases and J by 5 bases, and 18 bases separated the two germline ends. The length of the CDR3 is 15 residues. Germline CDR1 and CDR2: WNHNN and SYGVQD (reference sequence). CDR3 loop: CASSIEGPRIYGYTF. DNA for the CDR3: TGCGCCAGCAGTATAGAGGGGCCTCGGATTTATGGCTACACCTTC.

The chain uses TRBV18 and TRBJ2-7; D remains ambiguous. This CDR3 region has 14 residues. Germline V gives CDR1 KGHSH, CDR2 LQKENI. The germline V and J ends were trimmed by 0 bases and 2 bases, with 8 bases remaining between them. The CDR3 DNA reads TGTGCCAGCTCACCACCGAAAGCTACCTACGAGCAGTACTTC. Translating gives CASSPPKATYEQYF.

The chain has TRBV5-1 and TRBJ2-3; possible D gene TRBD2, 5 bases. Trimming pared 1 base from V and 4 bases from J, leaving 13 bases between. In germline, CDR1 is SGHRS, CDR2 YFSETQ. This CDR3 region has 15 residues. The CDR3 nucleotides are TGCGCCAGCAGCTTGTCGGGGATTGGTCCAGATACGCAGTATTTT. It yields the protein CASSLSGIGPDTQYF.

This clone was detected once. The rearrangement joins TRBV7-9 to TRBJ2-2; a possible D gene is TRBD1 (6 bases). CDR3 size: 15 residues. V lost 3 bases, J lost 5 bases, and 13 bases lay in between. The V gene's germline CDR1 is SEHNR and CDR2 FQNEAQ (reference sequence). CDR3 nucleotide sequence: TGTGCCAGCAGCTTGGGACAATTCGGGACCGGGGAGCTGTTTTTT. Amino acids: CASSLGQFGTGELFF.

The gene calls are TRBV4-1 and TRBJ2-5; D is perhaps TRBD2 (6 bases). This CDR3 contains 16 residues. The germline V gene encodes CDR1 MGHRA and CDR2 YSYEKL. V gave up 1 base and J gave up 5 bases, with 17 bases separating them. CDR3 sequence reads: CASSQGLAGRIETQYF. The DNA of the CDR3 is TGCGCCAGCAGCCAAGGGTTGGCAGGGAGGATTGAGACCCAGTACTTC.

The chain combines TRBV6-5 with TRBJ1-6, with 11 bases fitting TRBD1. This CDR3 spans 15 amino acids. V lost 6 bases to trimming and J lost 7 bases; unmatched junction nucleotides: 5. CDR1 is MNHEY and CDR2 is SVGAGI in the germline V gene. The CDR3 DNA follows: TGTGCCAGCAGATCCCGGGACAGGGGGAATTCACCCCTCCACTTT. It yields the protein CASRSRDRGNSPLHF.

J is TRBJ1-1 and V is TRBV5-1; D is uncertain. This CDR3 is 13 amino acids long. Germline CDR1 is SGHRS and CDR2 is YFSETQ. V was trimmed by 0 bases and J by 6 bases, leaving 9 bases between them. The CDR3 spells CASSLDGFAEAFF. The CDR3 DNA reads TGCGCCAGCAGCTTGGACGGGTTCGCTGAAGCTTTCTTT.

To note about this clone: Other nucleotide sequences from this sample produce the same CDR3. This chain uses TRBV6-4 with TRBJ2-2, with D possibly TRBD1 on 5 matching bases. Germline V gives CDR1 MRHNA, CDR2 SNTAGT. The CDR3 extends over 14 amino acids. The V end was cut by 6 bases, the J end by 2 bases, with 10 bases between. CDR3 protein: CASRKTGNTGELFF. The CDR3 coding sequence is TGTGCCAGCAGAAAAACAGGAAACACCGGGGAGCTGTTTTTT.

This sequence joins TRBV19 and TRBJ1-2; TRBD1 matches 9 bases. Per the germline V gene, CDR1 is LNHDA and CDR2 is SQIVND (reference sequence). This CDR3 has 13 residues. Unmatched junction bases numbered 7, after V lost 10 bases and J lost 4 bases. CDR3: CATARDRVYGYTF. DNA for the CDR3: TGTGCCACAGCGCGGGACAGGGTCTATGGCTACACCTTC.

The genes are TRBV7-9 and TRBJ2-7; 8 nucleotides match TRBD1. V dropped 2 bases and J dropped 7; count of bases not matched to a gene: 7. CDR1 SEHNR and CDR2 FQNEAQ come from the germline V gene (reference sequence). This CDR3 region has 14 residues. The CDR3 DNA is TGTGCCAGCAGCTTAACAGGGGGACTTAGGGAGCAGTACTTC. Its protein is CASSLTGGLREQYF.

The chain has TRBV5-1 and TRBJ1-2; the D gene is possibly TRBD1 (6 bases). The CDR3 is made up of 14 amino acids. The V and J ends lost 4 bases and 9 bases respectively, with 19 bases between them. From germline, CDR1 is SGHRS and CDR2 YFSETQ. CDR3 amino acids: CASSGGGSMNRYTF. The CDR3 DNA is TGCGCCAGCAGCGGCGGGGGCAGTATGAATCGCTACACCTTC.

CDR3 in DNA: TGTGCCAGCAGTGACGTGGGGATAGGGAACACTGAAGCTTTCTTT. This sequence encodes CASSDVGIGNTEAFF. This rearrangement joins TRBV2 to TRBJ1-1; D not resolved. The V gene lost 3 bases and the J gene lost 1 base, with 12 bases spanning the gap. The CDR3 has 15 residues. The germline gives CDR1 SNHLY, CDR2 FYNNEI.